The 24 T cell receptor beta chains below come from one sample, sequenced in a study of CD8 T cells in ankylosing spondylitis. TCRdb fed the 5' RACE reads into MiXCR, producing one record per CDR3 protein. The table shows a few hundred thousand distinct CDR3 sequences, with about 10% occurring only once. The sample consisted of blood, either unsorted or a sorted T cell fraction (not recorded which). These receptors came from a male donor with ankylosing spondylitis or in good health (not recorded which).

Details on this clonotype: A much larger clonotype is one base distant, so this may be a read error. The rearrangement links TRBV20-1 to TRBJ1-5, with 8 bases fitting TRBD1. CDR3 length: 13 residues. Germline V gene data show CDR1 as DFQATT and CDR2 as SNEGSKA (reference sequence). The CDR3 DNA reads TGCTGTGCAAAACAGGGGGGCAATCAGCCCCAGCATTTT. This sequence encodes CCAKQGGNQPQHF.

This clonotype was found a few times. The rearrangement uses TRBV20-1 and TRBJ2-3; the match to TRBD2 covers 9 bases. Germline V gene lookup returns CDR1 DFQATT and CDR2 SNEGSKA (reference sequence). This CDR3 region has 16 residues. V was pared by 6 bases and J by 3 bases, with 13 bases of the junction left unmatched. The CDR3 DNA follows: TGCAGTGCCCTGGTCCTGGCGGGGGGGCGAACAGATACGCAGTATTTT. Protein sequence: CSALVLAGGRTDTQYF.

In its sample, this clonotype was seen many times. This chain connects TRBV20-1 to TRBJ2-2; the match to TRBD1 covers 9 bases. Trimming removed 3 bases from V and 4 bases from J; junction bases left unmatched: 6. The CDR3 runs 15 residues. CDR1 is DFQATT, CDR2 SNEGSKA, per germline (reference sequence). The CDR3 spells CSARSRTGATGELFF. The CDR3 DNA follows: TGCAGTGCTAGGTCCCGGACAGGGGCCACCGGGGAGCTGTTTTTT.

The V gene is TRBV9, the J gene TRBJ1-1; possible D gene TRBD1, 6 bases. Germline lookup yields CDR1 SGDLS and CDR2 YYNGEE. The CDR3 has 13 residues. Trimming pared 7 bases from V and 6 bases from J, leaving 16 bases between. The CDR3 is CASAGGAGAEAFF. The DNA for the CDR3 is TGTGCCAGCGCGGGGGGGGCAGGGGCTGAAGCTTTCTTT.

This clonotype showed up many times. CDR3: CSARDGANYGYTF. The CDR3 DNA sequence: TGCAGTGCTAGAGACGGAGCTAACTATGGCTACACCTTC. The gene calls are TRBV20-1 and TRBJ1-2; D is unclear. This CDR3 region has 13 residues. V was shortened by 0 bases and J by 0 bases, with 5 bases between the two germline ends. Germline V gives CDR1 DFQATT, CDR2 SNEGSKA (reference sequence).

This clonotype was counted ten times or more. The V gene is TRBV7-9, the J gene TRBJ1-2; the D gene is possibly TRBD1 (6 bases). CDR3 length: 13 residues. Germline V gives CDR1 SEHNR, CDR2 FQNEAQ (reference sequence). Trimming removed 5 bases from V and 6 bases from J, with 13 bases in between. CDR3 bases: TGTGCCAGCAGCCCCAGGGGCAGTAATGGCTACACCTTC. It yields the protein CASSPRGSNGYTF. The variable domain in full, completed from reference TRBV7-9 and TRBJ1-2, reads DTGVSQNPRHKITKRGQNVTFRCDPISEHNRLYWYRQTLGQGPEFLTYFQNEAQLEKSRLLSDRFSAERPKGSFSTLEIQRTEQGDSAMYLCASSPRGSNGYTFGSGTRLTVV.

This clonotype has more than one count but fewer than ten. The chain carries TRBV4-2 and TRBJ2-1; D gene ambiguous. The CDR3 has 14 amino acids. Germline V gene data show CDR1 as LGHNA and CDR2 as YNFKEQ. Trimming took 0 bases from V and 6 from J, leaving 9 bases between them. CDR3: CASSQDPRPNEQFF. CDR3 DNA sequence: TGTGCCAGCAGCCAAGATCCCCGCCCCAATGAGCAGTTCTTC.

This clonotype was recorded many times. V usage is TRBV5-6 and J usage is TRBJ2-3; 7 bases are a match to TRBD1. Per germline, CDR1 SGHDT and CDR2 YYEEEE. With V trimmed by 4 bases and J by 0 bases, 8 bases remained unmatched. CDR3 length: 16 amino acids. This CDR3 is CASSQRTGQSTDTQYF. As DNA, the CDR3 is TGTGCCAGCAGCCAAAGGACAGGACAAAGCACAGATACGCAGTATTTT.

This clonotype was seen ten or more times. This sequence joins TRBV6-5 and TRBJ1-4; D gene unclear. The CDR3 runs 15 residues. Germline-derived CDR1 and CDR2 are MNHEY and SVGAGI. V was trimmed by 2 bases and J by 7 bases, leaving 14 bases between them. The CDR3 sequence: CASSYEGSIREKLFF. CDR3 in DNA: TGTGCCAGCAGTTACGAAGGGTCGATTCGTGAAAAACTGTTTTTT.

This clonotype was counted at least ten times. The V call is TRBV7-9, the J call TRBJ2-5, with TRBD1 as a possible D gene (5 bases). Germline loops: CDR1 SEHNR, CDR2 FQNEAQ (reference sequence). The CDR3 runs to 13 residues. V was clipped by 5 bases and J by 2 bases, with 9 bases between them. Written as DNA, the CDR3 is TGTGCCAGCAGCGTCGACAGTCAAGAGACCCAGTACTTC. It codes for CASSVDSQETQYF. Using reference TRBV7-9 and TRBJ2-5 for the parts outside the CDR3, the full variable domain is DTGVSQNPRHKITKRGQNVTFRCDPISEHNRLYWYRQTLGQGPEFLTYFQNEAQLEKSRLLSDRFSAERPKGSFSTLEIQRTEQGDSAMYLCASSVDSQETQYFGPGTRLLVL.

There are many counts of this clonotype. This chain uses TRBV20-1 with TRBJ1-2, with D unclear. Germline V CDR1 and CDR2: DFQATT, SNEGSKA (reference sequence). This CDR3 comprises 13 residues. The V gene lost 2 bases and the J gene lost 2 bases, with 9 bases spanning the gap. The CDR3 loop reads CSARPTDNYGYTF. The CDR3 DNA reads as TGCAGTGCTAGACCTACAGACAACTATGGCTACACCTTC.

This clonotype occurred many times. V and J are TRBV10-3 and TRBJ2-1, with 13 bases identical to TRBD2. V lost 6 bases to trimming and J lost 7 bases; unmatched junction nucleotides: 6. The CDR3 extends over 15 amino acids. CDR1 is ENHRY, CDR2 SYGVKD, per germline. The CDR3 DNA reads as TGTGCCATCAGAACCGGGACTAGCGGGATTAATGAGCAGTTCTTC. Translating gives CAIRTGTSGINEQFF.

This clonotype was detected many times. The chain has TRBV5-1 and TRBJ2-2; a weak D match, TRBD1 (6 bases). This CDR3 has 17 residues. The germline CDR1 and CDR2 sequences are SGHRS and YFSETQ. V was shortened by 4 bases and J by 0 bases, with 16 bases between the two germline ends. The CDR3 region is CASSALTGFPNTGELFF. For the CDR3, the DNA is TGCGCCAGCAGCGCCCTAACAGGGTTCCCGAACACCGGGGAGCTGTTTTTT.

This clonotype was detected ten times or more. The V gene is TRBV12-3 or TRBV12-4, the J gene TRBJ1-1; D is possibly TRBD1 (6 bases). The CDR3 loop spans 14 amino acids. V was shortened by 3 bases and J by 0 bases, with 8 bases between the two germline ends. The CDR3 is CASSFGGMNTEAFF. For the CDR3, the DNA is TGTGCCAGCAGTTTCGGGGGCATGAACACTGAAGCTTTCTTT.

The table lists this clonotype with many counts. The junction differs from germline at one of its ends, possibly a read error. The chain carries TRBV12-3 or TRBV12-4 and TRBJ1-4, with TRBD1 as a possible D gene (5 bases). CDR3 size: 15 residues. CDR3 DNA: TGTGCCAGCAGCTTAGGACAAACAACTAATGAAAAACTGTTTTTT. Its protein product is CASSLGQTTNEKLFF.

This clonotype came up many times. V usage is TRBV5-6 and J usage is TRBJ1-4; weak D call: TRBD1 (5 bases). Germline V lookup: CDR1 SGHDT, CDR2 YYEEEE. Trimming stripped 7 bases from V and 3 bases from J, with 13 bases between. There are 14 residues in the CDR3. The CDR3 loop is CASGGRGPNEKLFF. In DNA, the CDR3 is TGTGCCAGCGGGGGTCGCGGCCCTAATGAAAAACTGTTTTTT.

This clonotype was counted many times. The rearrangement links TRBV12-3 or TRBV12-4 to TRBJ2-1; perhaps TRBD1 as D (6 bases). The V and J ends lost 1 base and 4 bases respectively, with 8 bases between them. This CDR3 comprises 14 residues. The CDR3 loop is CASSLEDSYNEQFF. In DNA form, the CDR3 reads TGTGCCAGCAGTTTAGAGGACAGTTACAATGAGCAGTTCTTC.

This clonotype was observed a few times. The gene calls are TRBV6-2 or TRBV6-3 and TRBJ2-7, with D uncertain. V lost 0 bases and J 2 bases, leaving 5 bases between the germline ends. Germline V gene sequence: CDR1 MNHEY, CDR2 SVGEGT. The CDR3 consists of 13 residues. CDR3 amino acids: CASSYSGPYEQYF. CDR3 in DNA: TGTGCCAGCAGTTACTCGGGCCCCTACGAGCAGTACTTC.

This clonotype showed up many times. The V gene is TRBV20-1, the J gene TRBJ2-2, with D possibly matching TRBD1 (7 bases). V lost 3 bases, J lost 1 base, and 12 bases lay in between. The CDR3 runs 15 residues. Germline values: CDR1 DFQATT, CDR2 SNEGSKA (reference sequence). The CDR3 here is CSARGGQRNTGELFF. The DNA of the CDR3 is TGCAGTGCTAGGGGGGGACAGCGGAACACCGGGGAGCTGTTTTTT.

This clonotype was counted ten times or more. V usage is TRBV5-1 and J usage is TRBJ1-1; a possible D gene is TRBD1 (6 bases). V lost 4 bases, J lost 4 bases, and 11 bases lay in between. Germline values: CDR1 SGHRS, CDR2 YFSETQ. This CDR3 is built from 13 residues. The CDR3 spells CASSAQGSTEAFF. The DNA for the CDR3 is TGCGCCAGCAGCGCCCAGGGGAGCACTGAAGCTTTCTTT.

For this clonotype: A much more abundant neighbour one base away suggests this may be a read error. The chain links TRBV7-8 to TRBJ2-4; tentatively, D is TRBD1 (8 bases). This CDR3 has 19 residues. Germline V gene sequence: CDR1 SGHVS, CDR2 FQNEAQ. In nucleotides, the CDR3 is TGTGCCAGCAGCTTAGTCCCCGGCCTAAACAGGGGGGGTCAAAACATTCAGTGCTTC. This translates into CASSLVPGLNRGGQNIQCF. The complete variable domain, with remaining parts taken from reference TRBV7-8 and TRBJ2-4, reads GAGVSQSPRYKVAKRGQDVALRCDPISGHVSLFWYQQALGQGPEFLTYFQNEAQLDKSGLPSDRFFAERPEGSVSTLKIQRTQQEDSAVYLCASSLVPGLNRGGQNIQCFGAGTRLSVL.

CDR3 DNA sequence: TGTGCCAGCACCCTGACAAGGGATGAGCCCCAGCATTTT. This translates into CASTLTRDEPQHF. The rearrangement uses TRBV6-6 and TRBJ1-5; D gene unclear. Trimming took 7 bases from V and 8 from J, leaving 15 bases between them. Germline CDR1 reads MNHNY; CDR2 reads SVGAGI (reference sequence). CDR3 length equals 13 residues.

This clonotype came up a few times. The chain links TRBV12-3 or TRBV12-4 to TRBJ1-2; 11 positions agree with TRBD1. The CDR3 has 15 amino acids. With 4 bases clipped from V and 5 bases from J, the junction kept 6 bases outside the gene matches. As DNA, the CDR3 is TGTGCCAGCAGTTCCCGGGACAGGGGGTCTTATGGCTACACCTTC. Translation gives CASSSRDRGSYGYTF.

This clonotype appeared a few times. The chain links TRBV3-1 to TRBJ1-4, with D uncertain. The CDR3 covers 15 residues. The germline V gene encodes CDR1 LGHDT and CDR2 YNNKEL (reference sequence). V was pared by 0 bases and J by 9 bases, with 14 bases between. The CDR3 here is CASSQDLGQWKKLFF. The CDR3 coding sequence is TGTGCCAGCAGCCAAGATTTGGGCCAATGGAAAAAACTGTTTTTT.